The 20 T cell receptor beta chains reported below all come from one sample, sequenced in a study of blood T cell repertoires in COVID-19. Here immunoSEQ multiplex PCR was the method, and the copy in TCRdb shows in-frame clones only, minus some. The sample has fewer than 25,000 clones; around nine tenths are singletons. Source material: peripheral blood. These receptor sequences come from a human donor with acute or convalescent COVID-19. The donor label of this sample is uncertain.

CDR3 in amino acids: CASTHMTGSEQYF. Written as DNA, the CDR3 is TGTGCCAGCACCCACATGACAGGGTCCGAGCAGTACTTC. V and J are TRBV21-1 and TRBJ2-7; TRBD1, as called in the table, went unchecked against the DNA. TRBV21-1 is a documented pseudogene. This CDR3 region has 13 residues.

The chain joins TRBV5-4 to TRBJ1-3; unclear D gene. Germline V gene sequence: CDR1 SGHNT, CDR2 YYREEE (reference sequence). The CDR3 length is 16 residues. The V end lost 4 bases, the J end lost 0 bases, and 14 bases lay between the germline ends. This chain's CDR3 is CASSPSQTSSGNTIYF. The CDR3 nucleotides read TGTGCCAGCAGCCCTTCTCAGACAAGCTCTGGAAACACCATATATTTT.

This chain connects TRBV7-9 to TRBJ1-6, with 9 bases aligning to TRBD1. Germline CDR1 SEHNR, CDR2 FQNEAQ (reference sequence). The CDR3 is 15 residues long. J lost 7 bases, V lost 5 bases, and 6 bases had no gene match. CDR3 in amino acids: CASSPAGTGNSPLHF. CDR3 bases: TGTGCCAGCAGCCCGGCCGGGACAGGGAATTCACCCCTCCACTTT.

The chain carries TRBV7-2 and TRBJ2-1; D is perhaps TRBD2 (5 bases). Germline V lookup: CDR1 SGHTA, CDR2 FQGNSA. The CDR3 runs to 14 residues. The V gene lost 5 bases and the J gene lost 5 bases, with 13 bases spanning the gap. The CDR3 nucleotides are TGTGCCAGCAGCCCCCACGCCGGGGACAATGAGCAGTTCTTC. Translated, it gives CASSPHAGDNEQFF.

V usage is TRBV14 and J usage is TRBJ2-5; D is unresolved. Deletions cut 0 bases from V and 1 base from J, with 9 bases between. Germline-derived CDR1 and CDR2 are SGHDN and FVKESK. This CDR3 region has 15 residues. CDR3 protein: CASSQDLGLQETQYF. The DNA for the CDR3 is TGTGCCAGCAGCCAAGATCTCGGTCTCCAAGAGACCCAGTACTTC. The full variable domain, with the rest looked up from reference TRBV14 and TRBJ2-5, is EAGVTQFPSHSVIEKGQTVTLRCDPISGHDNLYWYRRVMGKEIKFLLHFVKESKQDESGMPNNRFLAERTGGTYSTLKVQPAELEDSGVYFCASSQDLGLQETQYFGPGTRLLVL.

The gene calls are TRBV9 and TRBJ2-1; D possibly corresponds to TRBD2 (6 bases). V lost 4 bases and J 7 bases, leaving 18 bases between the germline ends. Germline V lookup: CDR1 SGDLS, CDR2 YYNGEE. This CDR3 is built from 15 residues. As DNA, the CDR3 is TGTGCCAGCAGCCCGGGAGCGGAGGAGGGGAATGAGCAGTTCTTC. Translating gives CASSPGAEEGNEQFF.

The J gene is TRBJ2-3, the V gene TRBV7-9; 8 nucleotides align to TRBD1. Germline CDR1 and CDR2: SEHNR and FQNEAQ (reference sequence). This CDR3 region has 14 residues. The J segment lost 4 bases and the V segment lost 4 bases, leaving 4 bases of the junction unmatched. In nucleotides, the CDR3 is TGTGCCAGCAGCTCCTGGACAGGGTCAGATACGCAGTATTTT. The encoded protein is CASSSWTGSDTQYF.

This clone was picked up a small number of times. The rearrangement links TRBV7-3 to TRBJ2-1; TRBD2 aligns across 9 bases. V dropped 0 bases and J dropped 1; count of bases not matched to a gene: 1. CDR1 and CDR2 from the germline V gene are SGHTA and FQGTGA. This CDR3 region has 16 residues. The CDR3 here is CASSLTAGGSYNEQFF. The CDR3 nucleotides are TGTGCCAGCAGCTTAACGGCGGGGGGGTCCTACAATGAGCAGTTCTTC.

DNA of the CDR3: TGTGCCAGCAGCCAATCCCTGGCTAGCTACGAGCAGTACTTC. This encodes CASSQSLASYEQYF. V is TRBV16 and J is TRBJ2-7; D gene ambiguous. Germline lookup yields CDR1 KGHSY and CDR2 FQNENV. V was shortened by 0 bases and J by 3 bases, with 9 bases between the two germline ends. The CDR3 runs 14 residues.

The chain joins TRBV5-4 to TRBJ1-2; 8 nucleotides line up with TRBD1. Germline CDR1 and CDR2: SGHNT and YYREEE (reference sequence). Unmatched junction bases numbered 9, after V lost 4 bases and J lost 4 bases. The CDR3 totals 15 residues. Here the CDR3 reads CASSPGQEFSYGYTF. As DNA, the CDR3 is TGTGCCAGCAGCCCGGGACAGGAGTTTAGCTATGGCTACACCTTC.

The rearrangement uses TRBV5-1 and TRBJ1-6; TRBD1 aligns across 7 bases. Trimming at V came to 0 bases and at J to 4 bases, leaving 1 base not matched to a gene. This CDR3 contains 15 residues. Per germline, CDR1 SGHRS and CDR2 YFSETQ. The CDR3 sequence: CASSLGDRYNSPLHF. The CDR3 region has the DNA TGCGCCAGCAGCTTGGGGGACAGATATAATTCACCCCTCCACTTT.

This CDR3 reads CASSAGQVLNTEAFF. The CDR3, as DNA: TGCGCCAGCAGCGCGGGACAGGTTTTGAACACTGAAGCTTTCTTT. This chain uses TRBV5-1 with TRBJ1-1; 8 bases agree with TRBD1. The V gene end was trimmed by 4 bases and the J gene end by 0 bases; junction bases not matched to a gene: 5. Germline CDR1 reads SGHRS; CDR2 reads YFSETQ. This CDR3 contains 15 residues. The full variable domain, rest sourced from reference TRBV5-1 and TRBJ1-1, is KAGVTQTPRYLIKTRGQQVTLSCSPISGHRSVSWYQQTPGQGLQFLFEYFSETQRNKGNFPGRFSGRQFSNSRSEMNVSTLELGDSALYLCASSAGQVLNTEAFFGQGTRLTVV.

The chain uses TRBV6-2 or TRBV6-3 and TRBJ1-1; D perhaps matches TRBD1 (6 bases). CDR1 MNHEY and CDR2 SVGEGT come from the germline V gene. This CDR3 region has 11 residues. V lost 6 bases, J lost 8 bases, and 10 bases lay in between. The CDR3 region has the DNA TGTGCCAGCAGCTCGAGGGGGGAAGCTTTCTTT. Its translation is CASSSRGEAFF.

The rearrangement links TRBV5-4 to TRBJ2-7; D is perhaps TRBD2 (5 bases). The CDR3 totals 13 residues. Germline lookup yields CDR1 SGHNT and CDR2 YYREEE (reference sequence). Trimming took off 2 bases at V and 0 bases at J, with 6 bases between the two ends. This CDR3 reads CASSFSGSYEQYF. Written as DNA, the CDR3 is TGTGCCAGCAGCTTCAGCGGCTCCTACGAGCAGTACTTC. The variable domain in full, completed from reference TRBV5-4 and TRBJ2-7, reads ETGVTQSPTHLIKTRGQQVTLRCSSQSGHNTVSWYQQALGQGPQFIFQYYREEENGRGNFPPRFSGLQFPNYSSELNVNALELDDSALYLCASSFSGSYEQYFGPGTRLTVT.

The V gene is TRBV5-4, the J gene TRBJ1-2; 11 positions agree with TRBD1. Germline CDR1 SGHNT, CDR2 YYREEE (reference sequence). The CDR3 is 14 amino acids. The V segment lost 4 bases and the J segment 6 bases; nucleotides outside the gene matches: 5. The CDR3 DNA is TGTGCCAGCAGCGCCCTGGGACAGGGGGATGGCTACACCTTC. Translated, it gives CASSALGQGDGYTF.

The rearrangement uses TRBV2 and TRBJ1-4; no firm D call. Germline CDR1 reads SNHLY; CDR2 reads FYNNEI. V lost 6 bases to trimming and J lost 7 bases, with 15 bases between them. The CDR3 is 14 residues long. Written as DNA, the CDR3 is TGTGCCAGCAGGCGAGAACTACTCCCTGAAAAACTGTTTTTT. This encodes CASRRELLPEKLFF.

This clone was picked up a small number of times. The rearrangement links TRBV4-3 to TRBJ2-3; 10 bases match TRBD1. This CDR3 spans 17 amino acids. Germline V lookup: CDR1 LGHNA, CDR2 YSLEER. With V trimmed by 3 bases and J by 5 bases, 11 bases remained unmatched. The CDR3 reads CASSQDTDRGHRDTQYF. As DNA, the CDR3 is TGCGCCAGCAGCCAGGACACTGACAGGGGGCATAGAGATACGCAGTATTTT.

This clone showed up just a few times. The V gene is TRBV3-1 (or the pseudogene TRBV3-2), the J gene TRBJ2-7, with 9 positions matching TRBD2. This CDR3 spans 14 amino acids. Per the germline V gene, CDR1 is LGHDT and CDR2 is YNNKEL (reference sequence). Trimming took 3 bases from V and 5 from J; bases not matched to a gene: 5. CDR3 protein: CASSQREGRNEQYF. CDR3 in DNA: TGTGCCAGCAGCCAGCGGGAGGGGAGGAACGAGCAGTACTTC.

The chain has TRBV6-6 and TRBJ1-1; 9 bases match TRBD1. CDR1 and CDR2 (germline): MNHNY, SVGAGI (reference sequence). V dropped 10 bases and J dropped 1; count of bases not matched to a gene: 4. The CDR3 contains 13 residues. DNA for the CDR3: TGTGCCACGCACAGGGGGCAGAACACTGAAGCTTTCTTT. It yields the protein CATHRGQNTEAFF.

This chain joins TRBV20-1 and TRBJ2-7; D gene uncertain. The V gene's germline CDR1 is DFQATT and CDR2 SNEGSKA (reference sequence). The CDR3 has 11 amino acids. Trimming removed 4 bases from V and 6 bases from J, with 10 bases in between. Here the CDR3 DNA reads TGCAGTGCTATAGTCGCTCTCGAGCAGTACTTC. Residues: CSAIVALEQYF.